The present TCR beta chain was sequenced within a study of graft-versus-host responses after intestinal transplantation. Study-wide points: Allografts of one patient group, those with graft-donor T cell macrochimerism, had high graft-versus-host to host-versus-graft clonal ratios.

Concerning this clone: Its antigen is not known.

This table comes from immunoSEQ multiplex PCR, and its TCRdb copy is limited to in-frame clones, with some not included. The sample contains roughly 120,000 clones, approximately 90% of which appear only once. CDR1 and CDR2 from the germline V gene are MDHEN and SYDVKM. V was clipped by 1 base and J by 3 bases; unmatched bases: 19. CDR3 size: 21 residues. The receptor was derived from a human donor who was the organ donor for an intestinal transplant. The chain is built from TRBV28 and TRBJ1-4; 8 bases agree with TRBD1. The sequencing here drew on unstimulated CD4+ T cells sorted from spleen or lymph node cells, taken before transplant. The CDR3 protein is CASSLFLVRDRYSSPNEKLFF. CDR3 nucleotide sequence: TGTGCCAGCAGTTTATTCTTAGTACGGGACAGGTACTCGTCTCCTAATGAAAAACTGTTTTTT.